The sequence of this T cell receptor (beta chain) was determined in a study of blood T cells in healthy people across ages. Primers used in a second PCR of about 7 to 12 cycles were a sample-barcoded 5' primer and a J-beta primer mix. TCRdb processed the 5' RACE reads anew with MiXCR; each CDR3 protein has one entry. The table includes fewer than 900,000 distinct CDR3 sequences, roughly 43% detected once. The germline V gene has CDR1 SGHTA and CDR2 FQGNSA. The CDR3 runs to 17 residues. V was shortened by 1 base and J by 1 base, with 14 bases between the two germline ends. Study-wide points: Unsorted PBMC material precluded a definitive naive versus antigen-experienced comparison.

Comments on this clonotype: Its antigen is not known.

Researchers report isolating at least 7 million PBMCs per sample. The sequence derives from a woman in her sixties or seventies in good health. The chain uses TRBV7-2 and TRBJ1-5; no reliable D call. Sequenced: blood. The CDR3 spells CASSLDRTGWSNQPQHF. CDR3 bases: TGTGCCAGCAGCTTAGACCGCACTGGGTGGAGCAATCAGCCCCAGCATTTT.